This T cell receptor beta chain was recovered during a study of regulatory T cells in long-lasting Graves disease. In this sample, this clonotype turned up a few times. Arm-PCR with iRepertoire HTBI primers amplified the CDR3 regions for these TCR beta libraries. Via MiXCR, TCRdb re-called the multiplex PCR reads, giving one row per CDR3 protein. The sample holds 500,000 to 700,000 distinct CDR3 sequences; roughly 15% are singletons and the top ten take about 20%. Stated time point: newly diagnosed GD, antithyroid drugs for less than 3 months. Extracted PBMC RNA gave rise to the TCR library. This CDR3 has 12 amino acids. Germline V gene lookup returns CDR1 LNHNV and CDR2 YYDKDF (reference sequence). The V and J ends lost 5 bases and 3 bases respectively, with 7 bases between them. This sample also appeared in a second study, on T cells in Graves' hyperthyroidism and ophthalmopathy.

The specimen comprised peripheral blood mononuclear cells (PBMCs), sampled at new diagnosis, from a patient treated with antithyroid drugs. This TCR derives from a woman in her twenties or thirties with Graves disease. J is TRBJ1-1 and V is TRBV15, with D possibly being TRBD1 (5 bases). CDR3 coding DNA: TGTGCCACCAGCGACAGAGACACTGAAGCTTTCTTT. Translation gives CATSDRDTEAFF.